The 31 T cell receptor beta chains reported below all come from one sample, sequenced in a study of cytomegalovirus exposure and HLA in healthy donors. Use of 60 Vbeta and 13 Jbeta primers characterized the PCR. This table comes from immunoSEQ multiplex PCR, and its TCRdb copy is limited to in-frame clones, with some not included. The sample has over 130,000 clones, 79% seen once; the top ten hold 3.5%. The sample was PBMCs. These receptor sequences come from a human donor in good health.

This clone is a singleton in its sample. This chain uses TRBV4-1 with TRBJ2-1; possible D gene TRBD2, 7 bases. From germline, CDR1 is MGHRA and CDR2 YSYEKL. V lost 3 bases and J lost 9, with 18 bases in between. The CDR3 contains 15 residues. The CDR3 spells CASSQLGGASGEQFF. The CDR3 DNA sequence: TGCGCCAGCAGCCAGCTGGGGGGGGCCTCAGGTGAGCAGTTCTTC.

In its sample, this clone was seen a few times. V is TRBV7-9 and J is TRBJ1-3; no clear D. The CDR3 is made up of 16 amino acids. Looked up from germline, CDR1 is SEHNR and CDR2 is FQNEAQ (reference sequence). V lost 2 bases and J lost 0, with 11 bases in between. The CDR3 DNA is TGTGCCAGCAGCTTAATCCTAGCAGGCTCTGGAAACACCATATATTTT. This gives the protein CASSLILAGSGNTIYF.

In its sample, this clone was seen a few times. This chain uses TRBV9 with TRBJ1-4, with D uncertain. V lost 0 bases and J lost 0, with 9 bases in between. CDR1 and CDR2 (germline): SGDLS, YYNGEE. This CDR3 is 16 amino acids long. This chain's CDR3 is CASSVEGGSTNEKLFF. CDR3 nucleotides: TGTGCCAGCAGCGTAGAAGGAGGGTCAACTAATGAAAAACTGTTTTTT.

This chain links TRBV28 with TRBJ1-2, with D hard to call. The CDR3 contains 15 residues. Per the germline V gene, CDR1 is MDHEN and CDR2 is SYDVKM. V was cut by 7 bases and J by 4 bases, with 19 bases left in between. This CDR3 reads CASNNGVEGIYGYTF. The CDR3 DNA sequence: TGTGCCAGCAATAATGGGGTTGAGGGAATCTATGGCTACACCTTC.

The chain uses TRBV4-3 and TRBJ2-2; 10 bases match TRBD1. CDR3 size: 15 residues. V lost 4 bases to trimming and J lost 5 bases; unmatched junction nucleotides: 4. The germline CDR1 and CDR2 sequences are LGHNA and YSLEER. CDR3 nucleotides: TGCGCCAGCAGCCCTGGGACAGGGGTTACCGGGGAGCTGTTTTTT. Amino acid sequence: CASSPGTGVTGELFF.

CDR3 DNA: TGTGCCAGCAGTGAAGCCTATAGCAATCAGCCCCAGCATTTT. Translated: CASSEAYSNQPQHF. V is TRBV2 and J is TRBJ1-5; D gene ambiguous. V lost 0 bases and J lost 0, with 3 bases in between. The CDR3 is 14 residues long. CDR1 is SNHLY, CDR2 FYNNEI, per germline.

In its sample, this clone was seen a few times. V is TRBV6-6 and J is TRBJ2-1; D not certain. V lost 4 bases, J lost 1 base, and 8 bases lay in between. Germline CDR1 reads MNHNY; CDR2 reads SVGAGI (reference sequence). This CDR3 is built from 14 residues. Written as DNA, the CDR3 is TGTGCCAGCAGTTCAACAGCTTCCTACAATGAGCAGTTCTTC. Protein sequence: CASSSTASYNEQFF.

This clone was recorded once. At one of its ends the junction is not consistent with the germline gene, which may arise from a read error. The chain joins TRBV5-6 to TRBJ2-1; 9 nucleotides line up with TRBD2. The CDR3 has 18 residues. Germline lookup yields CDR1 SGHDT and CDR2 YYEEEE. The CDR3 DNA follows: TGTACCAGCAGCTTGCGGGGGGTAGCGGGAGTAAGGTTGAATGAGCAGTTCTTC. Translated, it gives CTSSLRGVAGVRLNEQFF. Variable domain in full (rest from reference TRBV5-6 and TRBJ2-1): DAGVTQSPTHLIKTRGQQVTLRCSPKSGHDTVSWYQQALGQGPQFIFQYYEEEERQRGNFPDRFSGHQFPNYSSELNVNALLLGDSALYLCTSSLRGVAGVRLNEQFFGPGTRLTVL.

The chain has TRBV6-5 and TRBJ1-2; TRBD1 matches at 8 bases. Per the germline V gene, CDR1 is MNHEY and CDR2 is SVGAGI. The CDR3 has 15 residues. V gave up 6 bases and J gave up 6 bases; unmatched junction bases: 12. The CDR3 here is CASSRTRQGRNGYTF. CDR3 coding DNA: TGTGCCAGCAGCCGCACACGACAGGGGCGGAATGGCTACACCTTC.

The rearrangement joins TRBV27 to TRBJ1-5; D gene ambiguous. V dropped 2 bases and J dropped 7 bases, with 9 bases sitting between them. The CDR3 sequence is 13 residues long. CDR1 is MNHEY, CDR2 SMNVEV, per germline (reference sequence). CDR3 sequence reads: CASSLAAGQPQHF. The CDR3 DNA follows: TGTGCCAGCAGTTTAGCGGCGGGCCAGCCCCAGCATTTT.

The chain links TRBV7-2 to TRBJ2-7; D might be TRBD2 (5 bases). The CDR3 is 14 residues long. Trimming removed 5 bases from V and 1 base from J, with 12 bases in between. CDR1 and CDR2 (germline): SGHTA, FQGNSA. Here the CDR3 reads CASSPGLISYEQYF. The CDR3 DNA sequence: TGTGCCAGCAGCCCCGGACTCATATCCTACGAGCAGTACTTC.

The DNA of the CDR3 is TGCGCCAGCAGCCTTTTTTCACACGGACAGAGCACAGATACGCAGTATTTT. Translation gives CASSLFSHGQSTDTQYF. The V and J genes are TRBV4-3 and TRBJ2-3, with D possibly being TRBD1 (6 bases). Germline V gene data show CDR1 as LGHNA and CDR2 as YSLEER. This CDR3 has 17 residues. V was cut by 4 bases and J by 0 bases, with 17 bases left in between.

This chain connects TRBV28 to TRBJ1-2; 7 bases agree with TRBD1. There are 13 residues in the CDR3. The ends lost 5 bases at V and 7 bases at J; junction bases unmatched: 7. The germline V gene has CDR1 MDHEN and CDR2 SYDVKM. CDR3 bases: TGTGCCAGCAGTCCAGGGGGTTTTCGTGGCTACACCTTC. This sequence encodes CASSPGGFRGYTF.

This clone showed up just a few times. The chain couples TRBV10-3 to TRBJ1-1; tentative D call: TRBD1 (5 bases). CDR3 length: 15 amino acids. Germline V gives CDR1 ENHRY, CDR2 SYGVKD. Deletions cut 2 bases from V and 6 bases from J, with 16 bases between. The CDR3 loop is CAISEPGLMQPEAFF. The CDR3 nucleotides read TGTGCCATCAGTGAGCCGGGACTGATGCAGCCTGAAGCTTTCTTT.

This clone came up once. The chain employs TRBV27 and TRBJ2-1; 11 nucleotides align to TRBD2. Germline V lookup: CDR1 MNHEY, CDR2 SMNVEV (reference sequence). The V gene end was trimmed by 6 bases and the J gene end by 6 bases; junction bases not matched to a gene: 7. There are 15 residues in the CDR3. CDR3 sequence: CASSKGLAEVNEQFF. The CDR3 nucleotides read TGTGCCAGCAGCAAGGGACTAGCGGAAGTCAATGAGCAGTTCTTC.

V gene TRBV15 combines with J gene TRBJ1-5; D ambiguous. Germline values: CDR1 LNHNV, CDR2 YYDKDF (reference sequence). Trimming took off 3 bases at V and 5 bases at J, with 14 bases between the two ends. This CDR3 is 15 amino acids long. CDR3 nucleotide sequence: TGTGCCACCAGCAGGGACCCAACACTAGATCAGCCCCAGCATTTT. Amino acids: CATSRDPTLDQPQHF.

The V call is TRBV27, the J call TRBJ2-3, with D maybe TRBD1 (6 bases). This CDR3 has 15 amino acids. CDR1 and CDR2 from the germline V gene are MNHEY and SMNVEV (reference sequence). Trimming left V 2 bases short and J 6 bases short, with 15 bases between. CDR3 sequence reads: CASSLRDKRGDTQYF. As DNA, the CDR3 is TGTGCCAGCAGTTTACGGGACAAACGAGGGGATACGCAGTATTTT.

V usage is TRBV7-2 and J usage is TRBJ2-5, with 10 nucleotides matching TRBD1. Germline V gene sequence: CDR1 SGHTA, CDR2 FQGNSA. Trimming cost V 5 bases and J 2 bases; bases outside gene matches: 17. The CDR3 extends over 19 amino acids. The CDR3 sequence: CASSNPGTGANLYQETQYF. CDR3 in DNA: TGTGCCAGCAGCAACCCCGGGACAGGGGCCAATTTGTATCAAGAGACCCAGTACTTC.

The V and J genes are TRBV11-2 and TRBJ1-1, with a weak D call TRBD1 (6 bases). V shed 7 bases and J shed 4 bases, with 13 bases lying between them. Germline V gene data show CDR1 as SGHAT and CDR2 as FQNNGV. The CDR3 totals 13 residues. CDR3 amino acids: CASTKTGSTEAFF. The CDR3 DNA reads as TGTGCCAGCACGAAAACAGGGAGCACTGAAGCTTTCTTT.

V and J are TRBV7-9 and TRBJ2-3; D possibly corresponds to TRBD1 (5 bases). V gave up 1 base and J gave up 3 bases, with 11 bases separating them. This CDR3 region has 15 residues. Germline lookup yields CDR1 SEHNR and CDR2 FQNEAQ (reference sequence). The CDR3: CASSLEGVGTDTQYF. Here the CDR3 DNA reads TGTGCCAGCAGCTTAGAAGGGGTAGGGACAGATACGCAGTATTTT.

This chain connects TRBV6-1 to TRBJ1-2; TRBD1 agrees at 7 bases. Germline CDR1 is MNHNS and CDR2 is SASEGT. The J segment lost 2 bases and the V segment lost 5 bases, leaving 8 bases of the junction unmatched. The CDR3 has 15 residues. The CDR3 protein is CASSTRQGTNYGYTF. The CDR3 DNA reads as TGTGCCAGCAGTACCCGACAGGGTACAAACTATGGCTACACCTTC.

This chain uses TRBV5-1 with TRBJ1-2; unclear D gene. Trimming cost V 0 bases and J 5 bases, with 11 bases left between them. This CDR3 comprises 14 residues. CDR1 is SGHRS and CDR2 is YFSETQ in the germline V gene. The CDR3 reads CASSLEGALYGYTF. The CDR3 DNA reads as TGCGCCAGCAGCTTGGAGGGAGCTCTTTATGGCTACACCTTC.

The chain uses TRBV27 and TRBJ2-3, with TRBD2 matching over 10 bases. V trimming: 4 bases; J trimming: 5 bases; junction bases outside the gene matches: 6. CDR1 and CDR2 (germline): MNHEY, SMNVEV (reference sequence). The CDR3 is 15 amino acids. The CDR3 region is CASSYSGRAGDTQYF. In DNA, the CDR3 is TGTGCCAGCAGTTACAGCGGGAGGGCCGGAGATACGCAGTATTTT.

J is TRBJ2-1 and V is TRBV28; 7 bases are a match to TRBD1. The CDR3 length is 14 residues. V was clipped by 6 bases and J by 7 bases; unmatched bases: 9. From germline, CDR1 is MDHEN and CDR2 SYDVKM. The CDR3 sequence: CASSHRGSRNEQFF. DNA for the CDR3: TGTGCCAGCAGCCACAGGGGATCGAGGAATGAGCAGTTCTTC.

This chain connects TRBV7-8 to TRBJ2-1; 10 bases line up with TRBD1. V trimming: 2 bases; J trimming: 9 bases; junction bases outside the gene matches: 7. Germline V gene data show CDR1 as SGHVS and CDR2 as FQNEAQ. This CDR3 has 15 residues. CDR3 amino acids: CASSLRTGGEGEQFF. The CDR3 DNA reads TGTGCCAGCAGCTTACGGACAGGGGGAGAGGGTGAGCAGTTCTTC.

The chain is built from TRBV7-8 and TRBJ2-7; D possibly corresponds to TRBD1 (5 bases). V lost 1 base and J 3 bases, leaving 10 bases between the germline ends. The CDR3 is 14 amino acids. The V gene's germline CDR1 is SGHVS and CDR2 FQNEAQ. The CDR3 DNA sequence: TGTGCCAGCAGCTTAGTGGTTAGGGGCTACGAGCAGTACTTC. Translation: CASSLVVRGYEQYF.

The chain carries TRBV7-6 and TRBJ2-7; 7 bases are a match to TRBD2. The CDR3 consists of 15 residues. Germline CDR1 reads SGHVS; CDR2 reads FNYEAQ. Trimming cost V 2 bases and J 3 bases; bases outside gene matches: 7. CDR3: CASSLHRGVSYEQYF. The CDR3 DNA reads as TGTGCCAGCAGCTTACATCGGGGGGTAAGCTACGAGCAGTACTTC.

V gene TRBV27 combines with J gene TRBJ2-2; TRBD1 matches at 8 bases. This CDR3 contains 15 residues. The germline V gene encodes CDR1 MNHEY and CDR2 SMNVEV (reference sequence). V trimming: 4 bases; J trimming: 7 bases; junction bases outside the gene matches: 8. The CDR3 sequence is CASSYGQGRRGELFF. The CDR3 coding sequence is TGTGCCAGCAGTTATGGACAGGGACGGCGCGGGGAGCTGTTTTTT.

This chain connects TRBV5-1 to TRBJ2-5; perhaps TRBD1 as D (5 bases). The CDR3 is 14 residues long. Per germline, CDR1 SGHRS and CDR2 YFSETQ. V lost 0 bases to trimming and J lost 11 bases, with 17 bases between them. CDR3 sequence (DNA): TGCGCCAGCAGCTTGGACCAGGGCGGATTTACACAGTACTTC. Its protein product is CASSLDQGGFTQYF.

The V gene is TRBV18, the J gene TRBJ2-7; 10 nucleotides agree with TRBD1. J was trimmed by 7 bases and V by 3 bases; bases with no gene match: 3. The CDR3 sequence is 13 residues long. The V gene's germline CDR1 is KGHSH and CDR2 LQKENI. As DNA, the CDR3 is TGTGCCAGCTCACCGGGACAGGGGCTGGAGCAGTACTTC. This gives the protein CASSPGQGLEQYF. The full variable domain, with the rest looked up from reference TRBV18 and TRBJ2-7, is NAGVMQNPRHLVRRRGQEARLRCSPMKGHSHVYWYRQLPEEGLKFMVYLQKENIIDESGMPKERFSAEFPKEGPSILRIQQVVRGDSAAYFCASSPGQGLEQYFGPGTRLTVT.

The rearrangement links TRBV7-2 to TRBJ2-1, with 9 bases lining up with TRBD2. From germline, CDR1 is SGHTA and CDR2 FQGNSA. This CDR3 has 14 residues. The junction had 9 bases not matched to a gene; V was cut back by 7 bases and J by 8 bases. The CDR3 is CASTQSLAGDEQFF. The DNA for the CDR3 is TGTGCCAGCACCCAAAGTTTAGCGGGAGATGAGCAGTTCTTC.